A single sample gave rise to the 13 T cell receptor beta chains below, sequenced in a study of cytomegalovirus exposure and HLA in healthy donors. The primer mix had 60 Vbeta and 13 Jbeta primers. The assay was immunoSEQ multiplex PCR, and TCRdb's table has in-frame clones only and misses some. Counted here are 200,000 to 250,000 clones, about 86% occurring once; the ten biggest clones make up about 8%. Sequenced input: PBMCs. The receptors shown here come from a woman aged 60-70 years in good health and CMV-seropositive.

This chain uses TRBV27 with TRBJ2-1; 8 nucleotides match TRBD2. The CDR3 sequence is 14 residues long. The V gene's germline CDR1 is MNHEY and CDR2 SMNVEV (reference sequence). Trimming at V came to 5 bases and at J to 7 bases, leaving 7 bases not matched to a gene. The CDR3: CASSPRTSRNEQFF. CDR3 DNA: TGTGCCAGCAGTCCCCGGACTAGCAGGAATGAGCAGTTCTTC.

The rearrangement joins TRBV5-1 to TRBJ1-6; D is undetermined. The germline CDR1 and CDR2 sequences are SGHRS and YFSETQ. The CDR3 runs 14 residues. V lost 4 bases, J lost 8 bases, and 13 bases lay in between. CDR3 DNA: TGCGCCAGCAGCCAAGAGCGGTCCCATTCACCCCTCCACTTT. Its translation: CASSQERSHSPLHF.

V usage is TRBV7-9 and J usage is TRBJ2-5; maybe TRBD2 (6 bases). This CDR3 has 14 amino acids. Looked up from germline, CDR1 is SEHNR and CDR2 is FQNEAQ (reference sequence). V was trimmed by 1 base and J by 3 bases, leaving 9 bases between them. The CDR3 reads CASSLGGGKETQYF. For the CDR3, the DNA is TGTGCCAGCAGCTTAGGAGGCGGGAAAGAGACCCAGTACTTC.

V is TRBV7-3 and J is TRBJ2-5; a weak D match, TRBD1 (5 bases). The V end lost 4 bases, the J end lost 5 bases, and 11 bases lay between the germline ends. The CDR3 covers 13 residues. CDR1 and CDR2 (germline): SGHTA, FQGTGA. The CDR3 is CASSSTYRETQYF. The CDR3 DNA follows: TGTGCCAGCAGCTCAACCTACAGGGAGACCCAGTACTTC.

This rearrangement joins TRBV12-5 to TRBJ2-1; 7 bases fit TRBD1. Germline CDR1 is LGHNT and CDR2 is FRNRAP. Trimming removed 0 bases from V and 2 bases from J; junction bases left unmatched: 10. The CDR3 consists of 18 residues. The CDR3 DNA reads TGTGCTAGTGGTTTGGTACTTAATACGGGACAGACCTACAATGAGCAGTTCTTC. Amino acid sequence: CASGLVLNTGQTYNEQFF.

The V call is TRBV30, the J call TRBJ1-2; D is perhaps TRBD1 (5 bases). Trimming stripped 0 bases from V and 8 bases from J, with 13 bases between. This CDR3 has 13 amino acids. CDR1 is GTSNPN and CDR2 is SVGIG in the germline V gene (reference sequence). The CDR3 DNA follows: TGTGCCTGGAGTGTAGTCGGGGGACTCGGCTACACCTTC. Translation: CAWSVVGGLGYTF. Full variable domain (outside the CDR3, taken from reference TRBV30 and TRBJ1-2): SQTIHQWPATLVQPVGSPLSLECTVEGTSNPNLYWYRQAAGRGLQLLFYSVGIGQISSEVPQNLSASRPQDRQFILSSKKLLLSDSGFYLCAWSVVGGLGYTFGSGTRLTVV.

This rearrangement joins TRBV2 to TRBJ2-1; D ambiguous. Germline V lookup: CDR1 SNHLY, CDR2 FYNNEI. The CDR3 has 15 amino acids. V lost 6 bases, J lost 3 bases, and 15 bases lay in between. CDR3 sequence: CASRADFTIYNEQFF. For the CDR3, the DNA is TGTGCCAGCAGAGCCGACTTTACCATCTACAATGAGCAGTTCTTC.

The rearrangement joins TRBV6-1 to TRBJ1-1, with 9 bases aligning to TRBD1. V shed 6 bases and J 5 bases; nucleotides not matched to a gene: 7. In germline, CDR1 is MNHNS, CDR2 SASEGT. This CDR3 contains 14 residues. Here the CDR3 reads CASSVGTGKTEAFF. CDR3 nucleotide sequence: TGTGCCAGCAGCGTCGGGACAGGGAAAACTGAAGCTTTCTTT.

The CDR3 DNA is TGTGCCAGCAGCTTAGGCAGGTACCAAGAGACCCAGTACTTC. Translating it yields CASSLGRYQETQYF. The V call is TRBV7-8, the J call TRBJ2-5; D gene unclear. Germline loops: CDR1 SGHVS, CDR2 FQNEAQ. The CDR3 contains 14 residues. V dropped 1 base and J dropped 0 bases, with 6 bases sitting between them.

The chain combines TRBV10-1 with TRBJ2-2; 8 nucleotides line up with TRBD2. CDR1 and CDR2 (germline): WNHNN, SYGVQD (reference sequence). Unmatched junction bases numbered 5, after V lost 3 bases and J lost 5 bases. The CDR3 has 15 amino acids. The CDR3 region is CASSETAGATGELFF. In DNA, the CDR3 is TGCGCCAGCAGTGAAACAGCGGGAGCTACCGGGGAGCTGTTTTTT.

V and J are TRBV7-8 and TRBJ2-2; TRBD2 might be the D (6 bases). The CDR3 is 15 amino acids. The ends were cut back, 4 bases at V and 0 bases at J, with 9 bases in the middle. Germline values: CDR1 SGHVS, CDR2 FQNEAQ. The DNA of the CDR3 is TGTGCCAGCAGCTCGGGACTCGCGAACACCGGGGAGCTGTTTTTT. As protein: CASSSGLANTGELFF.

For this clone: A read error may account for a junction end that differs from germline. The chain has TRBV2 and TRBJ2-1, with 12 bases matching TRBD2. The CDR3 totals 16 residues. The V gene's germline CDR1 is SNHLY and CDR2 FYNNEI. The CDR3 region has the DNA TGTGCCAGCAGCGAAGGACTAGCGGGATTAGGCTATGAGCAGTTCTTC. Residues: CASSEGLAGLGYEQFF.

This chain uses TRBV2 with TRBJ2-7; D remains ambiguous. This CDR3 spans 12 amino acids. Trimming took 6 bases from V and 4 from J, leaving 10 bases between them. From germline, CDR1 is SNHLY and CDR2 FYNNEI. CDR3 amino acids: CASRELRYEQYF. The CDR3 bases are TGTGCCAGCAGGGAATTGCGGTACGAGCAGTACTTC.